What follows are 13 T cell receptor beta chains derived from one specimen sequenced in a study of CD8 T cells in Susac syndrome. Reverse transcription used about 0.45 to 1 ug RNA and random hexamers. One entry per CDR3 protein results from TCRdb running MiXCR on the immunoSEQ multiplex PCR reads. Here the sample spans about 210,000 distinct CDR3 sequences, 95% being singletons. Sample: CD4+ T cells from PBMCs. These receptors were collected from a human donor with multiple sclerosis.

The rearrangement links TRBV5-4 to TRBJ1-3; no reliable D call. The V gene's germline CDR1 is SGHNT and CDR2 YYREEE (reference sequence). Trimming pared 2 bases from V and 0 bases from J, leaving 9 bases between. This CDR3 has 15 residues. The CDR3 DNA follows: TGTGCCAGCAGCTTCGGGAGGAACTCTGGAAACACCATATATTTT. Amino acid sequence: CASSFGRNSGNTIYF.

The chain employs TRBV9 and TRBJ2-5; unclear D gene. V was clipped by 0 bases and J by 4 bases, with 7 bases between them. The germline gives CDR1 SGDLS, CDR2 YYNGEE. The CDR3 contains 13 residues. The CDR3 sequence: CASSVALRETQYF. Written as DNA, the CDR3 is TGTGCCAGCAGCGTAGCGTTGAGAGAGACCCAGTACTTC.

The V call is TRBV3-1, the J call TRBJ2-5, with 9 bases identical to TRBD1. The CDR3 is made up of 15 amino acids. V trimming: 4 bases; J trimming: 3 bases; junction bases outside the gene matches: 6. Germline loops: CDR1 LGHDT, CDR2 YNNKEL (reference sequence). The CDR3 coding sequence is TGTGCCAGCAGCCTTTTTGGGACAGGGAAAGAGACCCAGTACTTC. Residues: CASSLFGTGKETQYF.

The chain combines TRBV5-1 with TRBJ2-3; weak D call: TRBD1 (5 bases). Germline V CDR1 and CDR2: SGHRS, YFSETQ. V gave up 4 bases and J gave up 6 bases, with 21 bases separating them. The CDR3 consists of 16 residues. The CDR3 loop reads CASSAVTREVGDTQYF. In DNA form, the CDR3 reads TGCGCCAGCAGCGCGGTAACCAGGGAAGTGGGCGATACGCAGTATTTT.

The V gene is TRBV6-5, the J gene TRBJ1-5, with D possibly matching TRBD1 (5 bases). The CDR3 has 14 amino acids. In germline, CDR1 is MNHEY, CDR2 SVGAGI. V lost 6 bases, J lost 4 bases, and 13 bases lay in between. In nucleotides, the CDR3 is TGTGCCAGCAGATCGTCCGGGGCTAATCAGCCCCAGCATTTT. It encodes CASRSSGANQPQHF.

This rearrangement joins TRBV27 to TRBJ2-5; 10 positions match TRBD1. Germline values: CDR1 MNHEY, CDR2 SMNVEV (reference sequence). V lost 6 bases, J lost 2 bases, and 12 bases stayed unmatched. The CDR3 sequence is 17 residues long. The CDR3 bases are TGTGCCAGCAGGCGCGGACAGGGGGGAGTGGGGCAAGAGACCCAGTACTTC. Amino acid sequence: CASRRGQGGVGQETQYF.

Worth noting for this clonotype: Germline and junction disagree at one end, which may indicate a read error. This chain joins TRBV7-9 and TRBJ2-5; no reliable D call. From germline, CDR1 is SEHNR and CDR2 FQNEAQ (reference sequence). This CDR3 region has 10 residues. This CDR3 is CASSLEAQYF. In nucleotides, the CDR3 is TGTGCCAGCAGCTTAGAGGCCCAGTACTTC.

The chain links TRBV3-1 to TRBJ2-3; TRBD2 matches 8 bases. The V gene's germline CDR1 is LGHDT and CDR2 YNNKEL (reference sequence). Trimming took 0 bases from V and 2 from J; bases not matched to a gene: 4. The CDR3 extends over 16 amino acids. CDR3 loop: CASSQDPAGATDTQYF. The CDR3, as DNA: TGTGCCAGCAGCCAAGATCCAGCGGGGGCCACAGATACGCAGTATTTT.

The chain uses TRBV23-1 and TRBJ2-7; 11 bases map to TRBD2. TRBV23-1 is reported as an ORF; its role is uncertain. J lost 4 bases, V lost 0 bases, and 2 bases had no gene match. The CDR3 consists of 15 residues. The CDR3 DNA follows: TGCGCCAGCAGTCAATCTGGACTAGCGGGTTACGAGCAGTACGTC. It codes for CASSQSGLAGYEQYV.

The chain uses TRBV18 and TRBJ1-2; 7 bases align to TRBD1. The CDR3 length is 14 residues. V lost 4 bases, J lost 8 bases, and 10 bases stayed unmatched. Germline V CDR1 and CDR2: KGHSH, LQKENI. The chain's CDR3 is CASSQGATDKGYTF. Written as DNA, the CDR3 is TGTGCCAGCTCACAGGGGGCGACTGATAAGGGCTACACCTTC.

The genes are TRBV2 and TRBJ2-3, with D perhaps matching TRBD2 (6 bases). Trimming removed 7 bases at V and 5 bases at J, with 10 bases between. Germline V gene data show CDR1 as SNHLY and CDR2 as FYNNEI. The CDR3 sequence is 12 residues long. CDR3 amino acids: CASMGGGDTQYF. CDR3 coding DNA: TGTGCCAGCATGGGGGGAGGAGATACGCAGTATTTT.

The V call is TRBV27, the J call TRBJ1-2; D call uncertain. Germline V gives CDR1 MNHEY, CDR2 SMNVEV (reference sequence). This CDR3 comprises 13 residues. The V and J ends lost 3 bases and 0 bases respectively, with 5 bases between them. The CDR3 reads CASSLVANYGYTF. The DNA for the CDR3 is TGTGCCAGCAGTTTGGTAGCTAACTATGGCTACACCTTC.

V and J are TRBV20-1 and TRBJ2-3; TRBD2 matches 8 bases. The CDR3 consists of 15 residues. V shed 3 bases, J shed 1 base, and the junction held 6 bases outside the gene matches. The germline CDR1 and CDR2 sequences are DFQATT and SNEGSKA (reference sequence). The DNA of the CDR3 is TGCAGTGCTAGGGCCTCGACTAGCGGCACAGATACGCAGTATTTT. This encodes CSARASTSGTDTQYF.